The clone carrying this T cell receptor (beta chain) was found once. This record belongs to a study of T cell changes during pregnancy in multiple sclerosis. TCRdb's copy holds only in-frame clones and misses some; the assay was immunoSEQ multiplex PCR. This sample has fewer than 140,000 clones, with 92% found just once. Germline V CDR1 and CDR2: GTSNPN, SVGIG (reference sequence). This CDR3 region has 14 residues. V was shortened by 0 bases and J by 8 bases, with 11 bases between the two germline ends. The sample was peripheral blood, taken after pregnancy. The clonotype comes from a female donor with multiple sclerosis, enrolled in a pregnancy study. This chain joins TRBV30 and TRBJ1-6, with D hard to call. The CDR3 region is CAWSVINSDSPLHF. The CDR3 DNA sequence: TGTGCCTGGAGTGTCATAAACTCGGATTCACCCCTCCACTTT.